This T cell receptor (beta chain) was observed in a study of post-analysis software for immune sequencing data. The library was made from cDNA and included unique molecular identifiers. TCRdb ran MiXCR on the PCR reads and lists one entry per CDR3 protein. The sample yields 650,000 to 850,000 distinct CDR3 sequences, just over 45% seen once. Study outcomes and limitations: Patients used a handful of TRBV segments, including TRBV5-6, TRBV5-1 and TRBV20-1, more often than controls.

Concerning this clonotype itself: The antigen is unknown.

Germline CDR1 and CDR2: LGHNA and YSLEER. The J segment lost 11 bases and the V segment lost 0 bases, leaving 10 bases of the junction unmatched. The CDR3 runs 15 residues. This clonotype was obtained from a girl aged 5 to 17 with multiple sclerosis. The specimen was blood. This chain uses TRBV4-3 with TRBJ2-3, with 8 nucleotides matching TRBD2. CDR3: CASSQEREAYNEQYF. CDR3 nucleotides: TGCGCCAGCAGCCAAGAGCGGGAGGCCTACAATGAGCAGTATTTT.